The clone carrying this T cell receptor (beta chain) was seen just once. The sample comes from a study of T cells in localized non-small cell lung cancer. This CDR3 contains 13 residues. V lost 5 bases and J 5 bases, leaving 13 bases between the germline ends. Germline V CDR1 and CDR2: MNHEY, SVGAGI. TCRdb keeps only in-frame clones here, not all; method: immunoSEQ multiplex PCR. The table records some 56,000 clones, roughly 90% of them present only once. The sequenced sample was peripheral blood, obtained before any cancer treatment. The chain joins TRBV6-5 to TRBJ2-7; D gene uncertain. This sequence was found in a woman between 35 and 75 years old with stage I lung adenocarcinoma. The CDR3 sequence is CASSPGSFNEQYF. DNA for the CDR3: TGTGCCAGCAGTCCCGGGTCCTTCAACGAGCAGTACTTC.